This TCR beta chain came from a study of T cells in Graves' hyperthyroidism and ophthalmopathy. If no ophthalmopathy progression occurred within 18 months, Graves' hyperthyroidism was stable. In patients aged 18 to 65, hyperthyroidism was newly diagnosed, with duration under 2 months. What was amplified from RNA transcripts were TCR beta CDR3 regions. First-round RT-PCR targeting the TCR CDR3 was performed with the HTBI primer set. TCRdb ran MiXCR on the multiplex PCR reads and lists one entry per CDR3 protein. The sample lists 550,000 to 600,000 distinct CDR3 sequences, around 17% occurring once. Trimming cost V 4 bases and J 6 bases; bases outside gene matches: 2. The CDR3 covers 13 residues. CDR1 is SGHTA, CDR2 FQGTGA, per germline. This clonotype was observed at least ten times.

The chain combines TRBV7-3 with TRBJ1-2; TRBD1 matches 10 bases. The receptor comes from a woman aged 18-29 years with Graves' hyperthyroidism. The specimen was blood. The CDR3 bases are TGTGCCAGCAGCTCGGGACAGGGGAATGGCTACACCTTC. Protein: CASSSGQGNGYTF.